A single sample is the source of the 14 T cell receptor beta chains below, sequenced in a study of OX40 agonist ivuxolimab in advanced cancers. Clones were sequenced by immunoSEQ multiplex PCR, and TCRdb holds only the in-frame ones, with some missing. The sample lists tens of thousands of clones, 86% seen once, with 5.5% to 7% in the top ten. The sequenced sample was CD4+ or CD8+ T cells sorted from blood, obtained in a trial of the OX40 agonist ivuxolimab. These receptors were taken from an adult with an advanced solid tumor such as melanoma, head and neck, liver or kidney cancer.

This clone was recorded once. The rearrangement uses TRBV4-3 and TRBJ1-2, with D possibly TRBD1 on 6 matching bases. The CDR3 extends over 17 amino acids. The germline V gene has CDR1 LGHNA and CDR2 YSLEER. Trimming removed 4 bases from V and 8 bases from J, with 26 bases in between. CDR3 nucleotides: TGCGCCAGCAGCCTGGGGGCGAGGGGGTCCTCTTCTGGGGGCTACACCTTC. Encoded protein: CASSLGARGSSSGGYTF.

The rearrangement joins TRBV7-6 to TRBJ1-1; no reliable D call. V gave up 5 bases and J gave up 4 bases, with 11 bases separating them. The CDR3 contains 13 residues. The germline gives CDR1 SGHVS, CDR2 FNYEAQ. CDR3: CASSRQEGTEAFF. DNA for the CDR3: TGTGCCAGCAGCCGTCAGGAGGGCACTGAAGCTTTCTTT.

The chain joins TRBV7-9 to TRBJ2-3, with 9 positions matching TRBD2. Germline V CDR1 and CDR2: SEHNR, FQNEAQ (reference sequence). The ends lost 5 bases at V and 1 base at J; junction bases unmatched: 7. This CDR3 comprises 16 residues. In nucleotides, the CDR3 is TGTGCCAGCAGCCCACGGCGGGGGGGGCGCACAGATACGCAGTATTTT. Protein sequence: CASSPRRGGRTDTQYF.

The rearrangement uses TRBV6-1 and TRBJ2-7; 9 bases line up with TRBD2. J was trimmed by 7 bases and V by 0 bases; bases with no gene match: 13. Germline CDR1 and CDR2: MNHNS and SASEGT. This CDR3 is built from 17 residues. CDR3 sequence: CASSEAVAGVLFTEQYF. CDR3 nucleotides: TGTGCCAGCAGTGAAGCCGTAGCGGGAGTCCTTTTTACGGAGCAGTACTTC.

This clone was seen only a few times. CDR3 protein: CASSLGSDSNQPQHF. CDR3 nucleotide sequence: TGTGCCAGCAGCTTAGGTAGTGATAGCAATCAGCCCCAGCATTTT. The chain uses TRBV7-6 and TRBJ1-5; D unclear. Looked up from germline, CDR1 is SGHVS and CDR2 is FNYEAQ. The V gene lost 1 base and the J gene lost 0 bases, with 7 bases spanning the gap. The CDR3 contains 15 residues. Full variable domain (remainder filled in from reference TRBV7-6 and TRBJ1-5): GAGVSQSPRYKVTKRGQDVALRCDPISGHVSLYWYRQALGQGPEFLTYFNYEAQQDKSGLPNDRFSAERPEGSISTLTIQRTEQRDSAMYRCASSLGSDSNQPQHFGDGTRLSIL.

V usage is TRBV19 and J usage is TRBJ2-2; tentatively, D is TRBD1 or TRBD2 (6 bases each). The CDR3 is made up of 13 amino acids. Trimming took off 5 bases at V and 4 bases at J, with 8 bases between the two ends. From germline, CDR1 is LNHDA and CDR2 SQIVND (reference sequence). CDR3 bases: TGTGCCAGTAGTTGGGGGGCCACCGGGGAGCTGTTTTTT. Translation: CASSWGATGELFF.

The rearrangement links TRBV5-1 to TRBJ1-2, with TRBD1 matching 7 bases. Germline CDR1 SGHRS, CDR2 YFSETQ. V was pared by 4 bases and J by 6 bases, with 12 bases of the junction left unmatched. There are 15 residues in the CDR3. The CDR3, as DNA: TGCGCCAGCAGCGGAAACAGGGGTTTAAGGGATGGCTACACCTTC. Amino acids: CASSGNRGLRDGYTF. The full variable domain, with the rest looked up from reference TRBV5-1 and TRBJ1-2, is KAGVTQTPRYLIKTRGQQVTLSCSPISGHRSVSWYQQTPGQGLQFLFEYFSETQRNKGNFPGRFSGRQFSNSRSEMNVSTLELGDSALYLCASSGNRGLRDGYTFGSGTRLTVV.

The rearrangement uses TRBV4-1 and TRBJ1-2, with a possible D match to TRBD1 (6 bases). The CDR3 sequence is 18 residues long. Trimming pared 2 bases from V and 0 bases from J, leaving 19 bases between. Germline V gene lookup returns CDR1 MGHRA and CDR2 YSYEKL. CDR3 sequence reads: CASSQYLTGKVSNYGYTF. As DNA, the CDR3 is TGCGCCAGCAGCCAATACTTAACAGGGAAAGTCTCTAACTATGGCTACACCTTC.

This rearrangement joins TRBV6-1 to TRBJ2-2, with D unresolved. This CDR3 spans 15 amino acids. Germline loops: CDR1 MNHNS, CDR2 SASEGT. V gave up 4 bases and J gave up 4 bases, with 13 bases separating them. DNA of the CDR3: TGTGCCAGCAGTGTCCAGGTACCCCTCACCGGGGAGCTGTTTTTT. Protein product: CASSVQVPLTGELFF.

The DNA of the CDR3 is TGTGCCAGCAGACCCGCGGCAGGAGGAAACACCATATATTTT. Translating gives CASRPAAGGNTIYF. The chain has TRBV6-5 and TRBJ1-3; the D is unclear. Trimming left V 6 bases short and J 4 bases short, with 13 bases between. The CDR3 is made up of 14 amino acids. CDR1 and CDR2 (germline): MNHEY, SVGAGI.

The chain recombines TRBV7-2 with TRBJ1-1; D not certain. The CDR3 has 14 amino acids. CDR1 is SGHTA, CDR2 FQGNSA, per germline. The V end was cut by 5 bases, the J end by 0 bases, with 10 bases between. The CDR3 here is CASSARAVNTEAFF. Written as DNA, the CDR3 is TGTGCCAGCAGCGCGCGGGCCGTGAACACTGAAGCTTTCTTT.

The J gene is TRBJ1-1, the V gene TRBV4-1; 8 bases are a match to TRBD1. CDR1 MGHRA and CDR2 YSYEKL come from the germline V gene. J gave up 6 bases and V 4 bases, and 10 bases lay outside the gene matches. This CDR3 is 15 amino acids long. CDR3 amino acids: CASSRGQGGGPEAFF. CDR3 coding DNA: TGCGCCAGCAGCCGAGGACAGGGAGGGGGGCCTGAAGCTTTCTTT.

V and J are TRBV6-1 and TRBJ1-1; possibly TRBD1 for D (6 bases). The CDR3 totals 13 residues. Germline V lookup: CDR1 MNHNS, CDR2 SASEGT. Trimming stripped 4 bases from V and 4 bases from J, with 10 bases between. This chain's CDR3 is CASSVKQGTEAFF. The CDR3 bases are TGTGCCAGCAGTGTAAAACAGGGCACTGAAGCTTTCTTT.

The V call is TRBV7-2, the J call TRBJ2-7; D remains ambiguous. The CDR3 has 14 amino acids. V lost 1 base, J lost 3 bases, and 10 bases lay in between. From germline, CDR1 is SGHTA and CDR2 FQGNSA. This CDR3 is CASSLEVSSYEQYF. The CDR3 nucleotides read TGTGCCAGCAGCTTAGAAGTGTCTAGCTACGAGCAGTACTTC.